Shown below are 31 T cell receptor beta chains from a single sample sequenced in a study of identical twins. Each CDR3 protein gets one entry after TCRdb re-called the 5' RACE reads with MiXCR. The table records about 790,000 distinct CDR3 sequences, 18% of them present only once. Separately, the same data were catalogued under a study of T cells expressing NK-cell markers.

The material sequenced was PBMCs. All receptors derive from a young woman in good health.

Only a few counts were recorded for this clonotype. The V and J genes are TRBV6-5 and TRBJ2-5; D is undetermined. V shed 6 bases and J shed 4 bases, with 9 bases lying between them. This CDR3 region has 12 residues. Germline V lookup: CDR1 MNHEY, CDR2 SVGAGI. The CDR3 sequence is CASSWLGETQYF. The CDR3 DNA reads TGTGCCAGCAGCTGGCTCGGAGAGACCCAGTACTTC.

This clonotype came up a few times. V is TRBV5-1 and J is TRBJ1-2; weak D call: TRBD1 (6 bases). Germline V gives CDR1 SGHRS, CDR2 YFSETQ. Trimming took off 0 bases at V and 5 bases at J, with 14 bases between the two ends. This CDR3 region has 15 residues. The CDR3 region is CASSLEQGRLYGYTF. The CDR3 DNA follows: TGCGCCAGCAGCTTGGAGCAGGGGCGATTATATGGCTACACCTTC.

The chain joins TRBV6-5 to TRBJ2-3; no reliable D call. The CDR3 is made up of 14 amino acids. With 1 base removed from V and 4 bases from J, the gap between germline ends came to 9 bases. Looked up from germline, CDR1 is MNHEY and CDR2 is SVGAGI. Here the CDR3 DNA reads TGTGCCAGCAGTTACTTTGGGAATCCAGATACGCAGTATTTT. Its translation: CASSYFGNPDTQYF.

This clonotype appeared many times. The rearrangement joins TRBV19 to TRBJ2-7, with 9 bases matching TRBD1. The trim removed 4 bases at V and 5 bases at J, leaving 6 bases unmatched. CDR3 size: 14 residues. CDR1 is LNHDA, CDR2 SQIVND, per germline (reference sequence). As DNA, the CDR3 is TGTGCCAGTAGTACCGGGACAGGGTCCCACGAGCAGTACTTC. Amino acids: CASSTGTGSHEQYF.

This chain links TRBV7-2 with TRBJ2-5; D uncertain. Trimming took off 6 bases at V and 5 bases at J, with 16 bases between the two ends. Germline lookup yields CDR1 SGHTA and CDR2 FQGNSA. The CDR3 has 14 amino acids. CDR3 protein: CASRSMATKETQYF. Here the CDR3 DNA reads TGTGCCAGCAGATCCATGGCGACCAAGGAGACCCAGTACTTC.

This clonotype has more than one count but fewer than ten. This chain links TRBV4-3 with TRBJ2-7, with 9 bases fitting TRBD2. This CDR3 contains 14 residues. Germline trimming cut 4 bases from V and 7 bases from J; bases unmatched to any gene: 8. Germline lookup yields CDR1 LGHNA and CDR2 YSLEER. The DNA of the CDR3 is TGCGCCAGCAGCCCGGGACTAGCTGGCCCTGAGCAGTACTTC. Protein sequence: CASSPGLAGPEQYF.

This sequence joins TRBV20-1 and TRBJ2-5; the match to TRBD2 covers 9 bases. Germline-derived CDR1 and CDR2 are DFQATT and SNEGSKA (reference sequence). CDR3 length: 14 amino acids. V gave up 4 bases and J gave up 4 bases; unmatched junction bases: 7. CDR3 in DNA: TGCAGTGCTATTTCTCTAGCGGGGATAGAGACCCAGTACTTC. It encodes CSAISLAGIETQYF.

This clonotype was found a few times. The rearrangement joins TRBV5-1 to TRBJ2-3; D remains unclear. The CDR3 consists of 15 residues. V gave up 0 bases and J gave up 0 bases, with 8 bases separating them. Germline V lookup: CDR1 SGHRS, CDR2 YFSETQ. Written as DNA, the CDR3 is TGCGCCAGCAGCTTGGAAAGGGTTAGCACAGATACGCAGTATTTT. Translating it yields CASSLERVSTDTQYF.

This clonotype was observed at least ten times. The rearrangement links TRBV12-3 or TRBV12-4 to TRBJ1-1; D gene uncertain. The V and J ends lost 1 base and 0 bases respectively, with 6 bases between them. This CDR3 has 14 residues. The CDR3: CASSLGVMNTEAFF. CDR3 nucleotide sequence: TGTGCCAGCAGTTTAGGAGTAATGAACACTGAAGCTTTCTTT.

The chain recombines TRBV6-1 with TRBJ2-2; 7 nucleotides line up with TRBD1. CDR3 length equals 14 residues. Germline-derived CDR1 and CDR2 are MNHNS and SASEGT. The junction had 9 bases not matched to a gene; V was cut back by 8 bases and J by 6 bases. The CDR3 DNA is TGTGCCAGCTTCAACGGTCAGGGGGCCGGGGAGCTGTTTTTT. Its translation is CASFNGQGAGELFF.

This chain uses TRBV29-1 with TRBJ1-1; 8 bases fit TRBD1. CDR1 SQVTM and CDR2 ANQGSEA come from the germline V gene. This CDR3 is built from 13 residues. J lost 1 base, V lost 6 bases, and 4 bases had no gene match. The chain's CDR3 is CSVYRGTNTEAFF. In DNA, the CDR3 is TGCAGCGTGTACAGGGGGACGAACACTGAAGCTTTCTTT.

The table lists this clonotype with a few counts. This chain connects TRBV5-1 to TRBJ2-2, with 9 bases fitting TRBD1. The junction had 9 bases not matched to a gene; V was cut back by 7 bases and J by 5 bases. CDR3 length: 15 amino acids. Germline loops: CDR1 SGHRS, CDR2 YFSETQ. The chain's CDR3 is CASEVQGAQTGELFF. The CDR3 coding sequence is TGCGCCAGCGAAGTACAGGGGGCGCAGACCGGGGAGCTGTTTTTT.

The table lists this clonotype with a few counts. V is TRBV6-2 or TRBV6-3 and J is TRBJ2-5; D unresolved. The V gene's germline CDR1 is MNHEY and CDR2 SVGEGT. V gave up 4 bases and J gave up 3 bases, with 9 bases separating them. This CDR3 is built from 13 residues. CDR3: CASSSQEKETQYF. The CDR3 DNA sequence: TGTGCCAGCAGTTCCCAGGAAAAAGAGACCCAGTACTTC.

This clonotype was recorded many times. The DNA for the CDR3 is TGCAGTGCTAGAGATACCGGGGAGTACGAGCAGTACTTC. It encodes CSARDTGEYEQYF. The chain uses TRBV20-1 and TRBJ2-7, with a possible D match to TRBD2 (5 bases). The CDR3 loop spans 13 amino acids. The germline V and J ends were trimmed by 0 bases and 4 bases, with 10 bases remaining between them. The germline gives CDR1 DFQATT, CDR2 SNEGSKA (reference sequence).

This clonotype was detected ten times or more. The germline gene is not matched at one end of the junction; a read error may be the cause. The genes are TRBV12-3 or TRBV12-4 and TRBJ2-1; maybe TRBD2 (5 bases). The length of the CDR3 is 14 residues. CDR3 residues: CASSLGGRYNEQFF. CDR3 bases: TGTGCCAGCAGCTTAGGCGGGCGATACAATGAGCAGTTCTTC.

The rearrangement links TRBV20-1 to TRBJ2-7; 7 nucleotides align to TRBD2. The trim removed 5 bases at V and 2 bases at J, leaving 9 bases unmatched. The CDR3 loop spans 14 amino acids. CDR1 DFQATT and CDR2 SNEGSKA come from the germline V gene (reference sequence). The CDR3 DNA follows: TGCAGTGCTGTACTTAGCGGGCCCCCCTACGAGCAGTACTTC. Its protein product is CSAVLSGPPYEQYF.

The CDR3 loop is CASSPTAARSYEQYF. The CDR3 DNA sequence: TGCGCCAGCAGTCCGACAGCGGCCAGGTCCTACGAGCAGTACTTC. The gene calls are TRBV10-2 and TRBJ2-7, with D possibly being TRBD1 or TRBD2 (5 bases each). Germline loops: CDR1 WSHSY, CDR2 SAAADI. V was trimmed by 5 bases and J by 1 base, leaving 15 bases between them. The CDR3 has 15 residues.

This sequence joins TRBV12-3 or TRBV12-4 and TRBJ2-1; 7 nucleotides align to TRBD1. With V trimmed by 0 bases and J by 6 bases, 5 bases remained unmatched. The CDR3 has 15 amino acids. For the CDR3, the DNA is TGTGCCAGCAGTTTAGCGCAGTCAGGGGGCAATGAGCAGTTCTTC. Translating gives CASSLAQSGGNEQFF.

This clonotype was detected a few times. The chain links TRBV9 to TRBJ2-1, with D hard to call. Germline V gene sequence: CDR1 SGDLS, CDR2 YYNGEE. V lost 0 bases and J 7 bases, leaving 11 bases between the germline ends. CDR3 length: 14 amino acids. DNA for the CDR3: TGTGCCAGCAGCGTAGATCCGCTTAGAAATGAGCAGTTCTTC. Translated, it gives CASSVDPLRNEQFF.

This clonotype turned up a few times. V usage is TRBV6-2 or TRBV6-3 and J usage is TRBJ2-7; D might be TRBD1 (5 bases). The CDR3 contains 16 residues. V dropped 6 bases and J dropped 0 bases, with 18 bases sitting between them. Germline CDR1 and CDR2: MNHEY and SVGEGT. CDR3 sequence reads: CASRPEGEHNSYEQYF. CDR3 coding DNA: TGTGCCAGCAGGCCGGAAGGGGAACACAACTCCTACGAGCAGTACTTC.

The chain combines TRBV5-1 with TRBJ2-4; D remains unclear. This CDR3 region has 14 residues. Germline V gives CDR1 SGHRS, CDR2 YFSETQ. V was shortened by 0 bases and J by 5 bases, with 9 bases between the two germline ends. CDR3 nucleotide sequence: TGCGCCAGCAGCTTGGAGGGCAGAGAAAACATTCAGTACTTC. It specifies CASSLEGRENIQYF.

In its sample, this clonotype was seen a few times. The rearrangement joins TRBV24-1 to TRBJ2-1; the D gene is possibly TRBD1 (6 bases). Germline V gives CDR1 KGHDR, CDR2 SFDVKD. Trimming pared 2 bases from V and 4 bases from J, leaving 14 bases between. The CDR3 consists of 16 residues. CDR3 protein: CATSDSPGAPYNEQFF. DNA for the CDR3: TGTGCCACCAGTGATTCGCCAGGGGCCCCATACAATGAGCAGTTCTTC.

V usage is TRBV6-1 and J usage is TRBJ2-6; 8 bases align to TRBD1. Germline lookup yields CDR1 MNHNS and CDR2 SASEGT. V dropped 5 bases and J dropped 0; count of bases not matched to a gene: 9. The CDR3 runs 18 residues. The CDR3 spells CASSPRTGRLSGANVLTF. DNA for the CDR3: TGTGCCAGCAGTCCCCGGACAGGGCGTCTCTCTGGGGCCAACGTCCTGACTTTC.

Only a few counts were recorded for this clonotype. V is TRBV6-1 and J is TRBJ2-7; 7 nucleotides line up with TRBD2. Trimming cost V 5 bases and J 2 bases; bases outside gene matches: 9. Per the germline V gene, CDR1 is MNHNS and CDR2 is SASEGT. The CDR3 is 15 amino acids. The CDR3, as DNA: TGTGCCAGCAGTCCGGGCAGCGGGGCACCCTACGAGCAGTACTTC. It codes for CASSPGSGAPYEQYF.

The V gene is TRBV6-1, the J gene TRBJ1-6; 11 bases line up with TRBD1. There are 17 residues in the CDR3. Trimming removed 8 bases from V and 10 bases from J; junction bases left unmatched: 16. The germline V gene encodes CDR1 MNHNS and CDR2 SASEGT. The CDR3: CASEGSGRGQGGSPLHF. CDR3 nucleotides: TGTGCCAGCGAGGGTTCGGGTCGGGGACAGGGGGGCTCACCCCTCCACTTT.

The chain combines TRBV12-3 or TRBV12-4 with TRBJ2-1; TRBD2 might be the D (5 bases). This CDR3 contains 15 residues. The ends were cut back, 6 bases at V and 3 bases at J, with 15 bases in the middle. Written as DNA, the CDR3 is TGTGCCAGCAGCCCTTACCGAGGGAGCTACAATGAGCAGTTCTTC. This gives the protein CASSPYRGSYNEQFF.

The V gene is TRBV5-1, the J gene TRBJ1-6, with D hard to call. Germline V gene sequence: CDR1 SGHRS, CDR2 YFSETQ. V lost 1 base, J lost 5 bases, and 7 bases lay in between. The CDR3 consists of 14 residues. The CDR3 nucleotides read TGCGCCAGCAGCTTGACCAGCGATAATTCACCCCTCCACTTT. It is translated as CASSLTSDNSPLHF.

The V call is TRBV15, the J call TRBJ2-3, with D possibly matching TRBD1 (6 bases). CDR3 length equals 15 residues. Trimming pared 1 base from V and 5 bases from J, leaving 13 bases between. The germline gives CDR1 LNHNV, CDR2 YYDKDF (reference sequence). CDR3 amino acids: CATSRGQVGGDTQYF. CDR3 DNA: TGTGCCACCAGCAGAGGACAGGTCGGTGGAGATACGCAGTATTTT.

V and J are TRBV5-4 and TRBJ2-5; either TRBD1 or TRBD2 may supply D (5 bases each). V lost 5 bases and J 5 bases, leaving 19 bases between the germline ends. Looked up from germline, CDR1 is SGHNT and CDR2 is YYREEE (reference sequence). The CDR3 has 15 residues. For the CDR3, the DNA is TGTGCCAGCAGTTTGTCGGGGACGAGTGGGGAGACCCAGTACTTC. Its protein product is CASSLSGTSGETQYF.

This clonotype has only one observation. The rearrangement uses TRBV12-3 or TRBV12-4 and TRBJ1-5, with 9 bases that match TRBD1. J lost 12 bases, V lost 0 bases, and 3 bases had no gene match. The CDR3 extends over 13 amino acids. CDR3 DNA: TGTGCCAGCAGTTTAGCGGGACAGGGACTCCAGCATTTT. Translating gives CASSLAGQGLQHF.

The chain carries TRBV10-3 and TRBJ2-3, with no clear D. V lost 11 bases to trimming and J lost 2 bases, with 14 bases between them. CDR3 length equals 13 residues. CDR1 is ENHRY, CDR2 SYGVKD, per germline. The CDR3 DNA reads as TGTGCCGCTTCCAGGACCTCCACAGATACGCAGTATTTT. Amino acid sequence: CAASRTSTDTQYF.